The table lists the clone carrying this T cell receptor (beta chain) with a few counts. Researchers ran the PCR with 60 Vbeta and 13 Jbeta primers. Using immunoSEQ multiplex PCR, the repertoire was profiled, and TCRdb retains in-frame clones only, with some absent. The sample lists more than 150,000 clones, around 78% occurring once. The sample belongs to a study of cytomegalovirus exposure and HLA in healthy donors. This CDR3 has 13 residues. From germline, CDR1 is SEHNR and CDR2 FQNEAQ (reference sequence). The germline V and J ends were trimmed by 5 bases and 4 bases, with 11 bases remaining between them.

The sample was PBMCs. The chain couples TRBV7-9 to TRBJ1-2, with D possibly matching TRBD1 (6 bases). The sequence was collected from a man aged 18 to 30 in good health and CMV-seronegative. CDR3 bases: TGTGCCAGCAGCCTGGACAGCTCCTATGGCTACACCTTC. Amino acid sequence: CASSLDSSYGYTF. Filled out from reference TRBV7-9 and TRBJ1-2, the complete variable domain reads DTGVSQNPRHKITKRGQNVTFRCDPISEHNRLYWYRQTLGQGPEFLTYFQNEAQLEKSRLLSDRFSAERPKGSFSTLEIQRTEQGDSAMYLCASSLDSSYGYTFGSGTRLTVV.